These T cell receptor beta chains were read from a single sample in a study of blood T cell repertoires in COVID-19. TCRdb's copy holds only in-frame clones and misses some; the assay was immunoSEQ multiplex PCR. This sample yields under 300,000 clones, of which about nine tenths are seen a single time; around 6% belongs to the top ten. The specimen was PBMCs or T cells enriched from blood (not recorded which). All receptors derive from a woman in her 30s with acute COVID-19. Both conserved end residues are trimmed from each CDR3.

V,length,J,CDR3
TRBV5-5,16,TRBJ2-1,ASSLNPRAASSYNEQF
TRBV19,13,TRBJ1-5,ASSISAADNQPQH
TRBV13,13,TRBJ2-1,ASSTLLAGVVEQF
TRBV4-3,14,TRBJ2-3,ASSLHTSGSTDTQY
TRBV7-9,13,TRBJ2-2,ASSSTGANTGELF
TRBV10-1,11,TRBJ2-7,ASSEVRDYEQY
TRBV18,14,TRBJ1-1,ASSPPGGQQNTEAF
TRBV3-1/TRBV3-2,11,TRBJ2-7,ASSHPPGYEQY
TRBV6-1,14,TRBJ1-2,ASSEALVLANYGYT
TRBV2,11,TRBJ2-2,ASSGQDTGELF
TRBV3-1/TRBV3-2,12,TRBJ1-1,ASSPPNFNTEAF
TRBV29-1,12,TRBJ2-7,SVTIAGGLGEQY
TRBV28,11,TRBJ1-2,ASSQGEYYGYT
TRBV28,11,TRBJ1-2,ASITGAVGGYT
TRBV29-1,9,TRBJ2-1,SVGENNEQF